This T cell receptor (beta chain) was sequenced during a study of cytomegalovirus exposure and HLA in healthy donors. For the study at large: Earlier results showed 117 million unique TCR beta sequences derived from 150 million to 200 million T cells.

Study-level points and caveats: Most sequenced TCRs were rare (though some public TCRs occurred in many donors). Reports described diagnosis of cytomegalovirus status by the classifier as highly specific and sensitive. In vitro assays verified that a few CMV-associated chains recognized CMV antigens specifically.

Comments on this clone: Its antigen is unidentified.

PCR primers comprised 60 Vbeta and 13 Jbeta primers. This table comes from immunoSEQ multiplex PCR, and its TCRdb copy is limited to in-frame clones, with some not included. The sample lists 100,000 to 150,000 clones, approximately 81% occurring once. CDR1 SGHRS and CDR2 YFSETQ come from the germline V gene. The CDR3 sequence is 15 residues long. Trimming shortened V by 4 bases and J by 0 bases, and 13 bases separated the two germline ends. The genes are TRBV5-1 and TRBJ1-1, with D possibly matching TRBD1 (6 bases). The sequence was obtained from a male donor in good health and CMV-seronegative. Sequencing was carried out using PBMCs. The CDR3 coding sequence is TGCGCCAGCAGCACAGGGCGGGTATTGAACACTGAAGCTTTCTTT. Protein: CASSTGRVLNTEAFF.